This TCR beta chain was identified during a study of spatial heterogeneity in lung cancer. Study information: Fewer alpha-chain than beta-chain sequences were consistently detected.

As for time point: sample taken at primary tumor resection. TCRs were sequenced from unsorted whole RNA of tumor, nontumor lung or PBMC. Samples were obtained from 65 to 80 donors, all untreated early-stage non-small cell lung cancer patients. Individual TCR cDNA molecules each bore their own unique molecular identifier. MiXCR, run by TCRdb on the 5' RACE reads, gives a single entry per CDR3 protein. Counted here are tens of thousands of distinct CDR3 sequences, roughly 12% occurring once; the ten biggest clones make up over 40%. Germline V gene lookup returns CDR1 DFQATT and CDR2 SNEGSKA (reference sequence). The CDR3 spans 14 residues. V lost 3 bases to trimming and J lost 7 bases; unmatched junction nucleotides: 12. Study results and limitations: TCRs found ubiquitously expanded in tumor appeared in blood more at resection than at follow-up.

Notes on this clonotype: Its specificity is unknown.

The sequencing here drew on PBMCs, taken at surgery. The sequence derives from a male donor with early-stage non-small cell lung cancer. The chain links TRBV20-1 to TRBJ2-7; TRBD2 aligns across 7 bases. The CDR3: CSASSETSPREQYF. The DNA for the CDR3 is TGCAGTGCTAGTAGTGAGACTAGCCCGCGGGAGCAGTACTTC.